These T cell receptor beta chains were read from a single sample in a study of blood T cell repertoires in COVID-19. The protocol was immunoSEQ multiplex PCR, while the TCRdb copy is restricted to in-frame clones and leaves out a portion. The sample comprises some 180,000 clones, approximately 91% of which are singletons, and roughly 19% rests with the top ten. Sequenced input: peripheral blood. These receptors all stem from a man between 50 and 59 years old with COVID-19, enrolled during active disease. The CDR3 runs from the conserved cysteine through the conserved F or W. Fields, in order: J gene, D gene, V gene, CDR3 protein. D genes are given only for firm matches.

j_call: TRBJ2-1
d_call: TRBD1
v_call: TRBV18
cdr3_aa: CASSPEDRGSYNEQFF

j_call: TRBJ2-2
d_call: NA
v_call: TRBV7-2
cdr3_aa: CASSFDFTGELFF

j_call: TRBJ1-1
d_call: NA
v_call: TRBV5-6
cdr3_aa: CASSSAAVKNTEAFF

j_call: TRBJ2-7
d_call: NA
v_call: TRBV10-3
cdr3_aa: CAIRTSNEQYF

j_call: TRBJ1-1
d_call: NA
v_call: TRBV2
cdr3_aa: CASSEALRGTEAFF

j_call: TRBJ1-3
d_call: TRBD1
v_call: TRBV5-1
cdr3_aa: CASSLSRQGSGNTIYF

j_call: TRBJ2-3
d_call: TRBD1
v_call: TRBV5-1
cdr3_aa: CASSLGTGRTDTQYF

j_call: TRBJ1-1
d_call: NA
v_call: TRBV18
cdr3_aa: CASSLSGGGSEAFF

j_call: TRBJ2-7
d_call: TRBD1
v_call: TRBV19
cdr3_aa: CASSIQTGVEQYF

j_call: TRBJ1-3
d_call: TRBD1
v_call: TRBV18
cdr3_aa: CASSPPGQLSGNTIYF